This T cell receptor (beta chain) was sequenced in a study of cytomegalovirus exposure and HLA in healthy donors. There are 12 residues in the CDR3. The germline V and J ends were trimmed by 1 base and 7 bases, with 7 bases remaining between them. Germline assignment: CDR1 SNHLY and CDR2 FYNNEI. While unrecorded immune exposures were likely, the donors were nominally healthy when sampled. Details on this clone: Antigen specificity is unknown.

Study observations and caveats: Rare TCR sequences dominated, though some public TCRs recurred in many donors. Some TCR beta chains (approximately 180 of them) were listed as cytomegalovirus-associated. Several of the most significant clusters were apparently associated with common viral pathogens in a later analysis.

Use of 60 Vbeta and 13 Jbeta primers characterized the PCR. The protocol was immunoSEQ multiplex PCR, while the TCRdb copy is restricted to in-frame clones and leaves out a portion. Found here are under 150,000 clones, approximately 75% of them singletons; the top ten hold approximately 4.2%. The source is a man aged 45-65 years in good health and CMV-seropositive. The chain combines TRBV2 with TRBJ1-1, with no clear D. Sample: PBMCs. DNA for the CDR3: TGTGCCAGCAGTGAAGACAGCGGTGAAGCTTTCTTT. This codes for CASSEDSGEAFF.